This T cell receptor (beta chain) was captured by sequencing in a study of cytomegalovirus exposure and HLA in healthy donors. V lost 2 bases and J lost 1; bases outside the gene matches: 6. The CDR3 runs 16 residues. Germline V lookup: CDR1 SGHKS, CDR2 YYEKEE (reference sequence). The PCR had 60 Vbeta and 13 Jbeta primers. Method: immunoSEQ multiplex PCR; TCRdb's copy keeps in-frame clones and lacks some. The sample holds approximately 220,000 clones, about three quarters seen once. The V and J genes are TRBV5-5 and TRBJ2-3; 8 nucleotides agree with TRBD2. Sequences were obtained from PBMCs. The clonotype was recovered from a man between 18 and 35 years old in good health and CMV-seronegative. This chain's CDR3 is CASSFLSGGGTDTQYF. In DNA, the CDR3 is TGTGCCAGCAGCTTCCTATCGGGAGGGGGCACAGATACGCAGTATTTT.